This T cell receptor beta chain originates from a study of metastatic and nonmetastatic thyroid tumors. The CDR3 length is 18 residues. Germline V gene sequence: CDR1 SNHLY, CDR2 FYNNEI. TCRdb re-called the PCR reads through MiXCR. The table records around 59,000 clones, roughly 17% of them present only once. This clone was picked up many times. One end of the junction varies from germline; a read error may be responsible. Distinct nucleotide sequences in the sample also encode this CDR3. Among the patients, none had received any treatment before thyroid surgery. The sequence derives from a male donor with papillary thyroid cancer or a benign thyroid nodule (not recorded which). Some clones in this sample may be carry-over from other donors' samples. The sample was blood. The J gene is TRBJ2-2, the V gene TRBV2, with D perhaps TRBD1 or TRBD2 (5 bases each). The CDR3 DNA is TGTGCCAGCAGCGTAAGAGGGGTTTGGACAACGAACACCGGGGAGCTGTTCTTT. It specifies CASSVRGVWTTNTGELFF.